These T cell receptor beta chains were read from a single sample in a study of PD-1 blockade in classical Hodgkin lymphoma. Sequenced by immunoSEQ multiplex PCR; TCRdb stores in-frame clones only, minus some. Of fewer than 55,000 clones listed, around 80% are singletons. The starting material was peripheral blood mononuclear cells (PBMCs), obtained before the fourth cycle of nivolumab. These receptor sequences come from a human donor with classical Hodgkin lymphoma. Each CDR3 is given with its conserved first and last residue. The D gene is left open where the match is weak. Clone size is shown for a subset of rows, as once, few, many or a class of expanded clone.

abundance: -; d_gene: TRBD1; j_gene: TRBJ1-2; v_gene: TRBV7-2; CDR3aa: CASSPRQGAYGYTF; CDR3nt: TGTGCCAGCAGCCCCCGACAGGGGGCGTATGGCTACACCTTC
abundance: few; d_gene: -; j_gene: TRBJ1-4; v_gene: TRBV10-3; CDR3aa: CAISESSGQNEKLFF; CDR3nt: TGTGCCATCAGTGAGTCTTCCGGACAGAATGAAAAACTGTTTTTT
abundance: few; d_gene: TRBD1; j_gene: TRBJ2-7; v_gene: TRBV27; CDR3aa: CASSTRDRGTGEQYF; CDR3nt: TGTGCCAGCAGTACCCGAGACAGGGGGACGGGCGAGCAGTACTTC
abundance: few; d_gene: TRBD1; j_gene: TRBJ1-1; v_gene: TRBV5-1; CDR3aa: CASSIGQGEVEAFF; CDR3nt: TGCGCCAGCAGCATTGGACAGGGGGAAGTTGAAGCTTTCTTT
abundance: few; d_gene: -; j_gene: TRBJ1-1; v_gene: TRBV7-9; CDR3aa: CASSLAWTAEAFF; CDR3nt: TGTGCCAGCAGCTTAGCTTGGACAGCTGAAGCTTTCTTT
abundance: -; d_gene: TRBD2; j_gene: TRBJ2-5; v_gene: TRBV7-3; CDR3aa: CASSLRPSSGVRETQYF; CDR3nt: TGTGCCAGCAGCCTACGCCCCTCTAGCGGGGTCCGAGAGACCCAGTACTTC
abundance: -; d_gene: -; j_gene: TRBJ1-4; v_gene: TRBV5-1; CDR3aa: CASSIGPIATNEKLFF; CDR3nt: TGCGCCAGCAGCATCGGACCGATAGCAACTAATGAAAAACTGTTTTTT
abundance: -; d_gene: -; j_gene: TRBJ1-4; v_gene: TRBV30; CDR3aa: CAWIFRDTSNEKLFF; CDR3nt: TGTGCCTGGATCTTCCGGGACACTAGTAATGAAAAACTGTTTTTT
abundance: few; d_gene: TRBD1; j_gene: TRBJ1-2; v_gene: TRBV5-1; CDR3aa: CASSFGTGYGYTF; CDR3nt: TGCGCCAGCAGCTTTGGGACAGGTTATGGCTACACCTTC
abundance: -; d_gene: TRBD1; j_gene: TRBJ2-5; v_gene: TRBV5-6; CDR3aa: CASSTGQGPETQYF; CDR3nt: TGTGCCAGCAGCACTGGACAGGGGCCAGAGACCCAGTACTTC
abundance: -; d_gene: -; j_gene: TRBJ2-6; v_gene: TRBV5-4; CDR3aa: CASSLGNTGSGANVLTF; CDR3nt: TGTGCCAGCAGCTTGGGAAATACGGGCTCTGGGGCCAACGTCCTGACTTTC
abundance: -; d_gene: -; j_gene: TRBJ1-2; v_gene: TRBV19; CDR3aa: CASSPPLENGYTF; CDR3nt: TGTGCCAGTAGTCCACCTCTGGAGAATGGCTACACCTTC
abundance: once; d_gene: -; j_gene: TRBJ2-7; v_gene: TRBV5-1; CDR3aa: CASSLEQRYEQYF; CDR3nt: TGCGCCAGCAGCTTGGAACAGCGCTACGAGCAGTACTTC
abundance: -; d_gene: -; j_gene: TRBJ2-1; v_gene: TRBV5-4; CDR3aa: CASSSNGGNYNEQFF; CDR3nt: TGTGCCAGCAGCTCCAATGGGGGGAACTACAATGAGCAGTTCTTC
abundance: -; d_gene: -; j_gene: TRBJ1-1; v_gene: TRBV5-1; CDR3aa: CASSSRPGISEAFF; CDR3nt: TGCGCCAGCAGCTCTAGACCAGGGATCTCTGAAGCTTTCTTT
abundance: -; d_gene: -; j_gene: TRBJ2-3; v_gene: TRBV19; CDR3aa: CASSSRPPRPDTQYF; CDR3nt: TGTGCCAGTAGTAGCCGACCTCCCAGGCCAGATACGCAGTATTTT
abundance: -; d_gene: TRBD2; j_gene: TRBJ2-1; v_gene: TRBV15; CDR3aa: CATSRGLAGVSNEQFF; CDR3nt: TGTGCCACCAGCAGAGGACTAGCGGGGGTGAGCAATGAGCAGTTCTTC
abundance: -; d_gene: -; j_gene: TRBJ2-1; v_gene: TRBV19; CDR3aa: CASSVTGTLSYNEQFF; CDR3nt: TGTGCCAGTAGTGTTACCGGGACCTTATCCTACAATGAGCAGTTCTTC
abundance: -; d_gene: TRBD2; j_gene: TRBJ2-3; v_gene: TRBV18; CDR3aa: CASTFGAGETDTQYF; CDR3nt: TGTGCCAGCACCTTCGGGGCGGGGGAGACAGATACGCAGTATTTT
abundance: -; d_gene: -; j_gene: TRBJ1-3; v_gene: TRBV7-5; CDR3aa: CARSLLAEIPPPGNTIYF; CDR3nt: TGTGCCAGAAGCTTATTGGCTGAGATCCCCCCCCCGGGAAACACCATATATTTT
abundance: -; d_gene: -; j_gene: TRBJ2-2; v_gene: TRBV21-1; CDR3aa: CASTNRVGNTGELFF; CDR3nt: TGTGCCAGCACCAACAGGGTGGGGAACACCGGGGAGCTGTTTTTT
abundance: -; d_gene: TRBD1; j_gene: TRBJ2-1; v_gene: TRBV18; CDR3aa: CASSFGQGTHNEQFF; CDR3nt: TGTGCCAGCTCTTTTGGACAGGGTACCCACAATGAGCAGTTCTTC
abundance: -; d_gene: TRBD1; j_gene: TRBJ2-7; v_gene: TRBV9; CDR3aa: CASSPRQGGGEQYF; CDR3nt: TGTGCCAGCAGCCCAAGACAGGGGGGTGGCGAGCAGTACTTC